The T cell receptor (beta chain) under discussion was sequenced for a study of T-cell reconstitution after alpha-beta-depleted transplantation in children. The V end lost 3 bases, the J end lost 2 bases, and 11 bases lay between the germline ends. The CDR3 length is 14 residues. The germline gives CDR1 KGHSH, CDR2 LQKENI. The library targeted TCRbeta and was prepared with unique molecular identifiers. TCRdb itself ran the PCR reads through MiXCR, one entry per CDR3 protein. The data contain some 200,000 distinct CDR3 sequences, about 6.4% of them singletons. Sequenced material: PBMCs from the stem cell graft donor, taken from the stem cell graft. The V and J genes are TRBV18 and TRBJ2-7; D tentatively fits TRBD1 or TRBD2 (5 bases each). This sequence was found in a human donor who donated a stem cell graft to a child with Wiskott-Aldrich syndrome. The CDR3 DNA sequence: TGTGCCAGCTCACCCCGGGACGGAGCCTACGAGCAGTACTTC. This gives the protein CASSPRDGAYEQYF.